This paragraph reports one T cell receptor (beta chain). No antigen is known for it. These data are taken from a study of CXCR3-negative and CXCR3-positive naive CD8 T cells. Study-wide context: There were around 140 million TRB reads altogether, and each library had about 1.5 +/- 0.3 million of them. Whole-study results and caveats: Memory CD8+ cells had much lower diversity, and both naive subsets had comparably high diversity. Comparison of naive subsets found surface CD5 to be comparable, and TCR strength was inferred on the basis of TRB CDR3 properties. Naive cells that were CXCR3-positive had more hydrophobic TRB CDR3s (compared with CXCR3-negative naive cells). Naive CXCR3-negative cells resembled naive CXCR3-positive cells in TRBV-TRBJ usage; memory cells differed.

The study made its TRB cDNA libraries by 5' RACE, adding UMI labels. TCRdb reworked the 5' RACE reads into one entry per CDR3 protein, no DNA. Its table lists over 150,000 distinct CDR3 sequences. This CDR3 comprises 15 residues. Germline loops: CDR1 SGDLS, CDR2 YYNGEE. The sequencing input was naive CXCR3+ CD8+ T cells from blood. Subset meaning: CD45RO-CCR7+CD27+CD95- naive CD8+ T cells expressing CXCR3 (TNR3+). The clonotype comes from a human donor in good health. Some clones in this sample may be carry-over from other donors' samples. The genes are TRBV9 and TRBJ2-2; TCRdb selects TRBD2, and the lack of DNA leaves this call unchecked. CDR3 protein: CASSPPGLNTGELFF.